This T cell receptor (beta chain) was sequenced for a study of T cell responses to AZD1222 COVID-19 vaccine. The V and J ends lost 4 bases and 7 bases, in that order; junction bases with no gene match: 4. Per germline, CDR1 LGHDT and CDR2 YNNKEL (reference sequence). This CDR3 has 13 amino acids. Clones were read by immunoSEQ multiplex PCR, and TCRdb kept only the in-frame ones, dropping some. The sample carries 100,000 to 120,000 clones, about 90% recorded once. This sequence originates from an adult who received the AZD1222 COVID-19 vaccine. The sample was peripheral blood, taken 28 days after the second AZD1222 dose. The chain employs TRBV3-1 (or the pseudogene TRBV3-2) and TRBJ1-1; 9 nucleotides agree with TRBD1. The DNA for the CDR3 is TGTGCCAGCAGCCCGACAGGGGGGTTTGAAGCTTTCTTT. Translating gives CASSPTGGFEAFF.